The 24 T cell receptor beta chains below all came from one sample that was sequenced in a study of cytomegalovirus exposure and HLA in healthy donors. The PCR made use of 60 Vbeta and 13 Jbeta primers. The method was immunoSEQ multiplex PCR; TCRdb's version includes in-frame clones alone and lacks a portion of them. Of more than 130,000 clones listed, around 80% are singletons. The source material was PBMCs. These receptor sequences come from a male donor in good health and CMV-seronegative.

The J gene is TRBJ2-5, the V gene TRBV25-1; D is perhaps TRBD2 (6 bases). V dropped 2 bases and J dropped 3 bases, with 7 bases sitting between them. The germline V gene has CDR1 MGHDK and CDR2 SYGVNS. The CDR3 length is 13 residues. The CDR3 protein is CASSEAGKETQYF. CDR3 in DNA: TGTGCCAGCAGTGAAGCGGGGAAAGAGACCCAGTACTTC.

This clone was counted once. The V and J genes are TRBV27 and TRBJ1-5; no firm D call. The V gene's germline CDR1 is MNHEY and CDR2 SMNVEV (reference sequence). The CDR3 length is 15 residues. V gave up 4 bases and J gave up 7 bases, with 17 bases separating them. The CDR3 coding sequence is TGTGCCAGCAGTTGTCAGAGGATCCAAGGCCAGCCCCAGCATTTT. Translated, it gives CASSCQRIQGQPQHF.

Worth noting for this clone: A junction end diverges from the germline sequence, so it may reflect a read error. Distinct nucleotide sequences in the sample also encode this CDR3. The gene calls are TRBV4-1 and TRBJ1-2; 8 bases align to TRBD1. The V gene's germline CDR1 is MGHRA and CDR2 YSYEKL. There are 12 residues in the CDR3. CDR3 coding DNA: TGCGCCAGCAGCCTGGGACAGGATGGCTATACCTTC. This sequence encodes CASSLGQDGYTF.

The CDR3 nucleotides read TGTGCCAGTAGTATCTCCGTTCAGACTCCCTTCAACACTGAAGCTTTCTTT. It is translated as CASSISVQTPFNTEAFF. The V and J genes are TRBV19 and TRBJ1-1; D gene uncertain. There are 17 residues in the CDR3. Trimming took off 3 bases at V and 2 bases at J, with 19 bases between the two ends. Germline assignment: CDR1 LNHDA and CDR2 SQIVND (reference sequence).

This clone was recorded a few times. J is TRBJ2-1 and V is TRBV7-6; no firm D call. The germline gives CDR1 SGHVS, CDR2 FNYEAQ. This CDR3 contains 14 residues. V was shortened by 1 base and J by 2 bases, with 6 bases between the two germline ends. The CDR3 coding sequence is TGTGCCAGCAGCTTAGGACTCCCCTACAATGAGCAGTTCTTC. Amino acid sequence: CASSLGLPYNEQFF.

This clone was recorded only once. The chain recombines TRBV11-2 with TRBJ1-3; 7 bases align to TRBD1. V lost 6 bases and J lost 1; bases outside the gene matches: 6. In germline, CDR1 is SGHAT, CDR2 FQNNGV. The CDR3 is made up of 15 amino acids. The CDR3 is CASSSDRVSGNTIYF. The CDR3 region has the DNA TGTGCCAGCAGTTCTGACAGGGTATCTGGAAACACCATATATTTT. The full variable domain, in which reference TRBV11-2 and TRBJ1-3 provide the parts outside the CDR3, is EAGVAQSPRYKIIEKRQSVAFWCNPISGHATLYWYQQILGQGPKLLIQFQNNGVVDDSQLPKDRFSAERLKGVDSTLKIQPAKLEDSAVYLCASSSDRVSGNTIYFGEGSWLTVV.

The chain is built from TRBV14 and TRBJ1-1, with 8 bases lining up with TRBD1. From germline, CDR1 is SGHDN and CDR2 FVKESK. The CDR3 is 16 residues long. With V trimmed by 1 base and J by 11 bases, 15 bases remained unmatched. CDR3 bases: TGTGCCAGCAGCCAAGTCCAGGACAGGGACCTCGGGAGGGCTTTCTTT. Residues: CASSQVQDRDLGRAFF.

V usage is TRBV2 and J usage is TRBJ1-1, with a tentative D call TRBD1 (5 bases). The V gene's germline CDR1 is SNHLY and CDR2 FYNNEI. Trimming took off 4 bases at V and 3 bases at J, with 9 bases between the two ends. This CDR3 spans 13 amino acids. The CDR3 is CASSAGRDTEAFF. As DNA, the CDR3 is TGTGCCAGCAGTGCAGGGAGGGACACTGAAGCTTTCTTT.

The chain joins TRBV5-1 to TRBJ2-5, with 8 nucleotides matching TRBD2. Trimming took 0 bases from V and 5 from J; bases not matched to a gene: 3. The CDR3 loop spans 14 amino acids. The germline V gene has CDR1 SGHRS and CDR2 YFSETQ. The CDR3 coding sequence is TGCGCCAGCAGCTTGGCCGGGGGGGGTGAGACCCAGTACTTC. Amino acids: CASSLAGGGETQYF.

The chain joins TRBV6-5 to TRBJ1-1; D not resolved. Trimming removed 2 bases at V and 1 base at J, with 5 bases between. Germline CDR1 MNHEY, CDR2 SVGAGI. This CDR3 comprises 13 residues. CDR3 amino acids: CASSYGENTEAFF. CDR3 DNA: TGTGCCAGCAGTTACGGAGAGAACACTGAAGCTTTCTTT.

The chain's CDR3 is CASSLTRGNTEAFF. Written as DNA, the CDR3 is TGTGCCAGCAGCTTGACTCGGGGAAACACTGAAGCTTTCTTT. The chain joins TRBV5-5 to TRBJ1-1; D is unclear. The germline CDR1 and CDR2 sequences are SGHKS and YYEKEE (reference sequence). The CDR3 length is 14 residues. V lost 1 base to trimming and J lost 2 bases, with 9 bases between them.

The sample holds a few counts of this clone. The V gene is TRBV6-5, the J gene TRBJ1-6; 9 positions match TRBD1. The CDR3 is 14 residues long. Losses at the gene ends were 6 bases for V and 8 bases for J; bases not matched to a gene: 5. The V gene's germline CDR1 is MNHEY and CDR2 SVGAGI. CDR3 sequence reads: CASRPQGAHSPLHF. CDR3 coding DNA: TGTGCCAGCAGACCACAGGGGGCGCATTCACCCCTCCACTTT.

The V gene is TRBV6-5, the J gene TRBJ2-7, with D tentatively TRBD1 (6 bases). CDR3 length equals 13 residues. Trimming removed 6 bases from V and 4 bases from J, with 13 bases in between. Germline CDR1 MNHEY, CDR2 SVGAGI. The chain's CDR3 is CASRRQGKYEQYF. For the CDR3, the DNA is TGTGCCAGCAGACGCCAGGGGAAGTACGAGCAGTACTTC.

This chain joins TRBV5-1 and TRBJ1-1, with D possibly TRBD1 on 5 matching bases. The CDR3 runs to 16 residues. The ends were cut back, 4 bases at V and 2 bases at J, with 18 bases in the middle. CDR1 is SGHRS, CDR2 YFSETQ, per germline. The DNA for the CDR3 is TGCGCCAGCAGCCCCGGGACCACGGGGGGAAACACTGAAGCTTTCTTT. Its translation is CASSPGTTGGNTEAFF.

V gene TRBV6-1 combines with J gene TRBJ2-3; TRBD1 is a possible D gene (6 bases). CDR1 is MNHNS, CDR2 SASEGT, per germline. The CDR3 totals 13 residues. V was cut by 3 bases and J by 4 bases, with 8 bases left in between. CDR3 residues: CASSEGQPDTQYF. DNA for the CDR3: TGTGCCAGCAGTGAGGGACAACCAGATACGCAGTATTTT.

The genes are TRBV6-4 and TRBJ1-1; TRBD1 agrees at 10 bases. The V and J ends lost 4 bases and 0 bases, in that order; junction bases with no gene match: 14. In germline, CDR1 is MRHNA, CDR2 SNTAGT. The CDR3 length is 19 residues. CDR3 sequence: CASSVEIRDRGPMNTEAFF. The CDR3 coding sequence is TGTGCCAGCAGTGTTGAAATCCGGGACAGGGGTCCCATGAACACTGAAGCTTTCTTT.

This chain uses TRBV21-1 with TRBJ1-2. TRBV21-1 has pseudogene status. CDR3 length: 11 amino acids. The CDR3 sequence: CASRRADGYTF. CDR3 in DNA: TGTGCCAGCAGACGCGCGGATGGCTACACCTTC.

The table lists this clone with a few counts. Other DNA sequences in this sample translate to the same CDR3. The V and J genes are TRBV5-1 and TRBJ2-2; no definite D call. There are 16 residues in the CDR3. Germline CDR1 SGHRS, CDR2 YFSETQ. Deletions cut 0 bases from V and 0 bases from J, with 9 bases between. The CDR3 DNA reads as TGCGCCAGCAGCTTGGTTGCTAGAACGAACACCGGGGAGCTGTTTTTT. Amino acids: CASSLVARTNTGELFF. Together with reference TRBV5-1 and TRBJ2-2, the CDR3 gives the full variable domain: KAGVTQTPRYLIKTRGQQVTLSCSPISGHRSVSWYQQTPGQGLQFLFEYFSETQRNKGNFPGRFSGRQFSNSRSEMNVSTLELGDSALYLCASSLVARTNTGELFFGEGSRLTVL.

The chain couples TRBV5-1 to TRBJ2-5, with unresolved D. The closer fit of TRBJ2-7 to the DNA end suggests the J call may be wrong. CDR1 is SGHRS, CDR2 YFSETQ, per germline. This CDR3 region has 15 residues. The CDR3 coding sequence is TGCGCCAGCAGCTTGTTCCCCCCACCCACCTACGAGCAGTACTTC. This translates into CASSLFPPPTYEQYF.

V and J are TRBV7-9 and TRBJ2-5; 9 nucleotides line up with TRBD1. V lost 5 bases to trimming and J lost 3 bases; unmatched junction nucleotides: 7. The CDR3 is 15 residues long. Germline CDR1 reads SEHNR; CDR2 reads FQNEAQ (reference sequence). Here the CDR3 DNA reads TGTGCCAGCAGCAAGCTAGGGACAGGGAAAGAGACCCAGTACTTC. Amino acids: CASSKLGTGKETQYF.

As DNA, the CDR3 is TGTGCCAGCAGGCCAGGGACAGGAAGCAATCAGCCCCAGCATTTT. It encodes CASRPGTGSNQPQHF. This chain links TRBV27 with TRBJ1-5; 8 bases fit TRBD1. CDR1 MNHEY and CDR2 SMNVEV come from the germline V gene (reference sequence). This CDR3 spans 15 amino acids. Trimming removed 6 bases from V and 1 base from J; junction bases left unmatched: 5.

The gene calls are TRBV29-1 and TRBJ1-1; possibly TRBD1 for D (5 bases). The CDR3 is 14 residues long. Germline CDR1 is SQVTM and CDR2 is ANQGSEA. With 6 bases removed from V and 0 bases from J, the gap between germline ends came to 14 bases. CDR3 in amino acids: CSVRLGTMNTEAFF. The CDR3 DNA reads as TGCAGCGTCAGGCTAGGGACTATGAACACTGAAGCTTTCTTT.

This chain connects TRBV27 to TRBJ2-1, with TRBD2 matching 8 bases. CDR1 is MNHEY and CDR2 is SMNVEV in the germline V gene (reference sequence). The V segment lost 1 base and the J segment 7 bases; nucleotides outside the gene matches: 12. The CDR3 is 17 amino acids. Written as DNA, the CDR3 is TGTGCCAGCAGTTTATGGGGCGCGCGGGGGGCGGGGAATGAGCAGTTCTTC. This sequence encodes CASSLWGARGAGNEQFF.

This rearrangement joins TRBV6-1 to TRBJ2-2, with D perhaps matching TRBD2 (7 bases). The V gene lost 6 bases and the J gene lost 2 bases, with 10 bases spanning the gap. The CDR3 is made up of 14 amino acids. The germline gives CDR1 MNHNS, CDR2 SASEGT. Here the CDR3 reads CASRRGGNTGELFF. In DNA, the CDR3 is TGTGCCAGCAGGAGGGGGGGCAACACCGGGGAGCTGTTTTTT.